One sample yielded the 10 T cell receptor beta chains listed below, sequenced in a study of cytomegalovirus exposure and HLA in healthy donors (dated by TCRdb to 2017 to 2019). The library was obtained by the immunoSEQ multiplex PCR assay. Held by TCRdb, this immuneACCESS table contains in-frame sequences only and omits some clones. Under half of the omission traces to an unresolved V gene where checked; the cause of the rest is unknown. A total of approximately 150,000 clones appear in this sample, roughly 87% of them only once. The ten most abundant clones make up roughly 4.5% of the sample. The sample comprised PBMCs. The receptors derive from a man younger than 35 in good health and CMV-seropositive.

The V and J genes are TRBV5-6 and TRBJ2-1, with D perhaps TRBD2 (5 bases). V shed 1 base and J shed 4 bases, with 12 bases lying between them. The CDR3 consists of 15 residues. The V gene's germline CDR1 is SGHDT and CDR2 YYEEEE. CDR3 sequence: CASSLTGLNYNEQFF. CDR3 DNA: TGTGCCAGCAGCTTGACCGGACTCAATTACAATGAGCAGTTCTTC.

This clone was counted once. The rearrangement uses TRBV30 and TRBJ1-1; D may be TRBD1 (5 bases). This CDR3 is built from 14 residues. Trimming shortened V by 2 bases and J by 0 bases, and 10 bases separated the two germline ends. Looked up from germline, CDR1 is GTSNPN and CDR2 is SVGIG (reference sequence). The DNA for the CDR3 is TGTGCCTGGAGTTCGGGACTCCTGAACACTGAAGCTTTCTTT. It codes for CAWSSGLLNTEAFF.

The V call is TRBV9, the J call TRBJ1-5; 8 positions match TRBD1. The CDR3 is 15 residues long. CDR1 and CDR2 (germline): SGDLS, YYNGEE. Trimming at V came to 5 bases and at J to 9 bases, leaving 13 bases not matched to a gene. The CDR3 DNA reads as TGTGCCAGCAGAATTGGGGGACAGGTAGGAAGGCCCCAGCATTTT. Translating it yields CASRIGGQVGRPQHF.

The CDR3: CASSPGTGGVEQFF. CDR3 DNA: TGTGCCAGCTCACCAGGGACAGGGGGCGTAGAGCAGTTCTTC. This chain connects TRBV18 to TRBJ2-1; TRBD1 matches at 12 bases. With V trimmed by 2 bases and J by 10 bases, 3 bases remained unmatched. Germline assignment: CDR1 KGHSH and CDR2 LQKENI. The CDR3 has 14 amino acids.

The chain carries TRBV5-4 and TRBJ2-1; weak D call: TRBD2 (5 bases). The CDR3 totals 15 residues. Germline-derived CDR1 and CDR2 are SGHNT and YYREEE (reference sequence). V was pared by 0 bases and J by 2 bases, with 9 bases between. CDR3 nucleotides: TGTGCCAGCAGCTTGGCGGGGAGCACCTACAATGAGCAGTTCTTC. It translates to CASSLAGSTYNEQFF.

On this clone itself: A junction end diverges from the germline sequence, so it may reflect a read error. The V call is TRBV2, the J call TRBJ1-2; D might be TRBD1 (5 bases). Per the germline V gene, CDR1 is SNHLY and CDR2 is FYNNEI. The CDR3 covers 14 residues. The CDR3 loop reads CASSGTGGFAGNTF. The CDR3 DNA is TGTGCCAGCAGTGGCACGGGGGGGTTTGCTGGCAACACCTTC.

The chain has TRBV28 and TRBJ1-3; D is uncertain. This CDR3 contains 16 residues. V lost 2 bases and J lost 4, with 15 bases in between. Germline V gene lookup returns CDR1 MDHEN and CDR2 SYDVKM. The DNA of the CDR3 is TGTGCCAGCAGTTTAAGAGGAGGGCTGGGGGGAAACACCATATATTTT. This gives the protein CASSLRGGLGGNTIYF.

The rearrangement links TRBV7-8 to TRBJ1-5, with 9 bases that match TRBD1. CDR3 size: 16 residues. The V gene end was trimmed by 5 bases and the J gene end by 6 bases; junction bases not matched to a gene: 11. The germline gives CDR1 SGHVS, CDR2 FQNEAQ. As DNA, the CDR3 is TGTGCCAGCAGCCGGGACAGGGTAGGTTACCGTCAGCCCCAGCATTTT. Its protein product is CASSRDRVGYRQPQHF.

The chain joins TRBV4-1 to TRBJ2-3, with 9 nucleotides matching TRBD2. Germline trimming cut 3 bases from V and 1 base from J; bases unmatched to any gene: 2. Germline CDR1 and CDR2: MGHRA and YSYEKL. CDR3 length: 15 residues. CDR3 loop: CASSQSSGGTDTQYF. CDR3 nucleotide sequence: TGCGCCAGCAGCCAGTCTAGCGGGGGCACAGATACGCAGTATTTT.

CDR3 DNA: TGCGCCAGCTCCTCTGGGGACAGCGAATACAATGAGCAGTTCTTC. Amino acid sequence: CASSSGDSEYNEQFF. The chain uses TRBV10-1 and TRBJ2-1; 7 positions match TRBD1. After removal of 8 bases from V and 4 bases from J, the junction contained 11 bases not matched to a gene. CDR1 is WNHNN and CDR2 is SYGVQD in the germline V gene (reference sequence). The CDR3 is 15 amino acids.